The entry below gives a single T cell receptor (beta chain) sequence along with its context. What antigen it recognizes has not been identified. It has no much larger one-base neighbor in the sample; base qualities were not kept. CDR1 and CDR2 were assigned from the germline V gene (reference sequence) as DFQATT and SNEGSKA. From cysteine to phenylalanine, the CDR3 is 11 amino acids long. The CDR3 DNA has 33 bases and is translated from base 1. V sheds 4 bases and J sheds 4 bases, leaving 6 bases between their ends. The data derive from a study of PD-L1 blockade in urothelial cancer (dated 2017 in TCRdb). Regarding the study in general: About 85% of the roughly 30 patients were males with bladder-origin urothelial cancer, and about two thirds of the roughly 30 reported a prior smoking history. An ECOG performance status of 0 or 1 was recorded for the patients, and 0 to 3 prior chemotherapy regimens had been received by the patients. Blood samples were analyzed at two time points: 3 weeks after treatment start (second dose) and 6 weeks after treatment start. Blood samples yielded a median of roughly 150,000 T cells and more than 80,000 unique TCRs, with median clonality 0.080. Somatic, immune and clinical correlates of response to PD-L1 blockade with atezolizumab in urothelial cancer were the focus of an exploratory multi-omic analysis. TCR sequencing covered pretreatment tumor samples and matched, serially collected peripheral blood taken before and after atezolizumab treatment. Durable clinical benefit meant progression-free survival longer than 6 months, and TCR features were also tested against progression-free and overall survival. In the same patients, pretreatment tumors underwent whole exome sequencing and RNA sequencing in addition to TCR sequencing. Durable clinical benefit was achieved by nine patients and was not achieved by 20 patients. Pretreatment blood TCR-seq was available for about 27 patients, at least one posttreatment blood collection was obtained for about 24 patients, and tumor TCR-seq was available for about 24 patients. Broad study findings and their caveats: Patients with durable benefit showed greater expansion of tumor-associated TCR clones in peripheral blood 3 weeks after starting treatment (n ≈ 20, p = 0.022). Because of the small sample size (n of about 30) and the many exploratory analyses performed, the results are intended to be regarded as hypothesis-generating. Improved progression-free and overall survival was associated with having pretreatment peripheral blood TCR clonality below the median.

To estimate absolute template abundance from read counts, synthetic TCR analog templates were spiked into each PCR. The immunoSEQ assay used bias-controlled V and J gene primers to amplify TCRbeta CDR3 regions from genomic DNA. Sequencing of rearranged TCRbeta segments was done at approximately 20X coverage. The authors' pipeline ran thus. Clustering was used to correct sequencing errors, and CDR3s were annotated against IMGT so that V, D and J genes could be assigned. Only productive TCRbeta rearrangements were used in downstream analyses, excluding out-of-frame or stop-codon sequences. Clonality was calculated as one minus the Shannon entropy normalized by the log of the number of unique productive sequences. Fisher's exact test with Benjamini-Hochberg correction, at a threshold of adjusted p below 0.01, was used to find clones that differed between time points or between blood and tumor. TCRdb obtained this table from immuneACCESS and retained in-frame rearrangements with V and J assigned. These tables miss some clones; where compared with another copy, unresolved V genes account for less than half of the shortfall, and the remainder is unexplained. From that table come the V and J calls and clone size; the DNA was used to work out D and trimming. The sample records 35,000 to 45,000 clones, roughly 88% of which are singletons. Of the sample, about 25% is held by the ten largest clones.

The sample's time point, from its label and the paper: pretreatment peripheral blood. The Qiagen DNeasy Blood extraction kit was used to purify genomic DNA from total PBMCs and from tumor samples. Collected pretreatment and during treatment, PBMCs were isolated and stored as previously described. Here the chain combines TRBV20-1 and TRBJ2-3, with a weak D call of TRBD1 (6 bases match). The sample was PBMCs, taken around atezolizumab (anti-PD-L1) treatment. The source of this sequence is a donor at least 40 years old with urothelial cancer. The DNA reads as follows: TGCAGTGCTAAGGGGGCAGATACGCAGTATTTT. Its protein is CSAKGADTQYF.